Presented here are 21 T cell receptor beta chains from one specimen sequenced in a study of siplizumab effects on memory and regulatory T cells. Profiling relied on immunoSEQ multiplex PCR, and the TCRdb table lists in-frame clones only, not all of them. The sample includes approximately 94,000 clones, approximately 94% seen only once; the top ten take over 1%. The source material was non-Treg CD4+ T cells sorted from blood. The receptors derive from a human donor in good health.

V usage is TRBV2 and J usage is TRBJ1-1; D not certain. The V gene's germline CDR1 is SNHLY and CDR2 FYNNEI. This CDR3 contains 15 residues. The V gene lost 3 bases and the J gene lost 10 bases, with 21 bases spanning the gap. CDR3 coding DNA: TGTGCCAGCAGTGACGGGTCTTATGGTAACTTGGGAGCTTTCTTT. Protein: CASSDGSYGNLGAFF.

The rearrangement joins TRBV4-2 to TRBJ2-2, with 12 bases lining up with TRBD2. This CDR3 spans 21 amino acids. Unmatched junction bases numbered 12, after V lost 0 bases and J lost 1 base. Germline-derived CDR1 and CDR2 are LGHNA and YNFKEQ. The DNA for the CDR3 is TGTGCCAGCAGCCAAGAGAAATGGCTAGCGGGAGGGGTCGAGAACACCGGGGAGCTGTTTTTT. It yields the protein CASSQEKWLAGGVENTGELFF.

The CDR3 is CASSATAYEQYF. The CDR3 DNA reads TGTGCCAGTAGTGCGACAGCCTACGAGCAGTACTTC. The chain uses TRBV19 and TRBJ2-7; weak D call: TRBD1 (5 bases). The V end lost 5 bases, the J end lost 2 bases, and 7 bases lay between the germline ends. The CDR3 has 12 amino acids. CDR1 is LNHDA and CDR2 is SQIVND in the germline V gene (reference sequence).

The rearrangement joins TRBV20-1 to TRBJ2-7, with D unclear. The V end lost 6 bases, the J end lost 0 bases, and 6 bases lay between the germline ends. This CDR3 contains 11 residues. CDR1 is DFQATT and CDR2 is SNEGSKA in the germline V gene (reference sequence). The CDR3 DNA follows: TGCAGTGCCCCCCTCTCCTACGAGCAGTACTTC. This codes for CSAPLSYEQYF.

The rearrangement joins TRBV19 to TRBJ2-1; TRBD2 agrees at 10 bases. V was clipped by 5 bases and J by 14 bases; unmatched bases: 15. Germline V gives CDR1 LNHDA, CDR2 SQIVND (reference sequence). The CDR3 is made up of 15 amino acids. CDR3 coding DNA: TGTGCCAGTAGTGTACCGGGACTAGCGAAGTCCGGGAAGTTCTTC. Amino acids: CASSVPGLAKSGKFF.

The V gene is TRBV30, the J gene TRBJ2-7; 10 bases match TRBD2. This CDR3 region has 13 residues. The germline V gene encodes CDR1 GTSNPN and CDR2 SVGIG (reference sequence). V lost 2 bases to trimming and J lost 2 bases; unmatched junction nucleotides: 0. The CDR3 loop is CAWSLAGAYEQYF. The DNA for the CDR3 is TGTGCCTGGAGTCTAGCGGGAGCCTACGAGCAGTACTTC.

V usage is TRBV29-1 and J usage is TRBJ2-5; 10 bases line up with TRBD2. Trimming cost V 4 bases and J 1 base; bases outside gene matches: 3. The CDR3 sequence is 14 residues long. Germline V gives CDR1 SQVTM, CDR2 ANQGSEA. The CDR3 nucleotides read TGCAGCGTTGCCACTAGCGGGGCCCAAGAGACCCAGTACTTC. Amino acids: CSVATSGAQETQYF.

The chain combines TRBV12-5 with TRBJ1-2; D gene ambiguous. CDR1 and CDR2 from the germline V gene are LGHNT and FRNRAP. Between the trimmed V and J ends, which lost 6 bases and 4 bases, there was a span of 9 bases. CDR3 length equals 12 residues. Written as DNA, the CDR3 is TGTGCTAGTGGATCCCATCCCTATGGCTACACCTTC. Protein product: CASGSHPYGYTF.

The genes are TRBV7-2 and TRBJ2-3; TRBD1 or TRBD2 may be the D gene (5 bases each). There are 15 residues in the CDR3. V was pared by 1 base and J by 4 bases, with 12 bases between. The V gene's germline CDR1 is SGHTA and CDR2 FQGNSA. CDR3 sequence: CASSLGDPRSDTQYF. In DNA, the CDR3 is TGTGCCAGCAGCTTAGGGGACCCTAGATCAGATACGCAGTATTTT.

The chain employs TRBV6-1 and TRBJ1-6; D might be TRBD1 (6 bases). The CDR3 has 14 residues. Trimming left V 3 bases short and J 7 bases short, with 10 bases between. The germline V gene encodes CDR1 MNHNS and CDR2 SASEGT. The DNA of the CDR3 is TGTGCCAGCAGTGACGGGACACGGAATTCACCCCTCCACTTT. Protein sequence: CASSDGTRNSPLHF.

V usage is TRBV19 and J usage is TRBJ2-1; TRBD1 agrees at 9 bases. The CDR3 has 15 residues. V dropped 3 bases and J dropped 7; count of bases not matched to a gene: 7. The germline V gene has CDR1 LNHDA and CDR2 SQIVND (reference sequence). The CDR3: CASSILGQGGNEQFF. Here the CDR3 DNA reads TGTGCCAGTAGTATTCTGGGACAGGGAGGGAATGAGCAGTTCTTC.

This chain joins TRBV6-5 and TRBJ2-7, with 7 bases identical to TRBD1. With V trimmed by 2 bases and J by 2 bases, 6 bases remained unmatched. CDR3 length: 15 amino acids. Looked up from germline, CDR1 is MNHEY and CDR2 is SVGAGI. Written as DNA, the CDR3 is TGTGCCAGCAGTTACCTTCCCAGGGGGACCTACGAGCAGTACTTC. Its translation: CASSYLPRGTYEQYF.

This clone was seen a few times. The chain recombines TRBV5-4 with TRBJ1-2; 10 bases map to TRBD1. CDR3 length: 15 amino acids. Germline V gene lookup returns CDR1 SGHNT and CDR2 YYREEE (reference sequence). V lost 4 bases and J lost 2; bases outside the gene matches: 5. The CDR3 DNA follows: TGTGCCAGCAGCGGGGGGACAGGGGCCAACTATGGCTACACCTTC. This sequence encodes CASSGGTGANYGYTF.

The rearrangement links TRBV9 to TRBJ2-5; tentative D call: TRBD2 (6 bases). Germline CDR1 reads SGDLS; CDR2 reads YYNGEE. V was trimmed by 3 bases and J by 5 bases, leaving 17 bases between them. CDR3 length: 15 amino acids. The CDR3, as DNA: TGTGCCAGCAGCGCACGCCACAGCGGGCGTGAGACCCAGTACTTC. This translates into CASSARHSGRETQYF.

The chain joins TRBV11-3 to TRBJ2-5; 7 bases are shared with TRBD2. The J call is uncertain, as TRBJ2-7 better fits the DNA end. The CDR3 extends over 14 amino acids. Germline assignment: CDR1 SGHNT and CDR2 YENEEA. CDR3: CASSLAGGPYEQYF. CDR3 coding DNA: TGTGCCAGCAGCTTAGCGGGGGGTCCTTACGAGCAGTACTTC.

The chain is built from TRBV29-1 and TRBJ2-1, with D perhaps TRBD2 (5 bases). Trimming stripped 4 bases from V and 0 bases from J, with 16 bases between. Germline V lookup: CDR1 SQVTM, CDR2 ANQGSEA. This CDR3 is built from 16 residues. The CDR3: CSVVKRDRSSYNEQFF. The CDR3 nucleotides read TGCAGCGTTGTAAAACGGGATCGAAGCTCCTACAATGAGCAGTTCTTC.

V is TRBV15 and J is TRBJ2-1; tentative D call: TRBD2 (6 bases). CDR1 is LNHNV and CDR2 is YYDKDF in the germline V gene (reference sequence). CDR3 length: 15 amino acids. V was shortened by 0 bases and J by 15 bases, with 21 bases between the two germline ends. DNA for the CDR3: TGTGCCACCAGCAGAGATCTTTCTCGGAGGGCCTCTCCGTTCTTC. This gives the protein CATSRDLSRRASPFF.

The chain's CDR3 is CASSGSGLNFPEHF. In DNA, the CDR3 is TGTGCCAGCAGTGGGTCCGGTCTCAACTTCCCAGAGCATTTT. J is TRBJ1-5 and V is TRBV2; D ambiguous. V was shortened by 4 bases and J by 14 bases, with 21 bases between the two germline ends. CDR1 is SNHLY and CDR2 is FYNNEI in the germline V gene. The CDR3 runs 14 residues.

This chain links TRBV7-9 with TRBJ1-4; D not resolved. The CDR3 is made up of 13 amino acids. CDR1 is SEHNR and CDR2 is FQNEAQ in the germline V gene (reference sequence). V was shortened by 4 bases and J by 3 bases, with 6 bases between the two germline ends. CDR3 nucleotide sequence: TGTGCCAGCAGCTCCTCGGCTAATGAAAAACTGTTTTTT. It yields the protein CASSSSANEKLFF. The full variable domain, rest sourced from reference TRBV7-9 and TRBJ1-4, is DTGVSQNPRHKITKRGQNVTFRCDPISEHNRLYWYRQTLGQGPEFLTYFQNEAQLEKSRLLSDRFSAERPKGSFSTLEIQRTEQGDSAMYLCASSSSANEKLFFGSGTQLSVL.

The J gene is TRBJ1-5, the V gene TRBV5-1; a weak D match, TRBD1 (5 bases). Germline assignment: CDR1 SGHRS and CDR2 YFSETQ. V lost 3 bases and J lost 4, with 17 bases in between. The length of the CDR3 is 16 residues. The CDR3: CASSSAPGEANQPQHF. The CDR3 bases are TGCGCCAGCAGCTCGGCCCCGGGGGAGGCGAATCAGCCCCAGCATTTT. Supplemented by reference TRBV5-1 and TRBJ1-5, the full variable domain reads KAGVTQTPRYLIKTRGQQVTLSCSPISGHRSVSWYQQTPGQGLQFLFEYFSETQRNKGNFPGRFSGRQFSNSRSEMNVSTLELGDSALYLCASSSAPGEANQPQHFGDGTRLSIL.

About this clone: Other nucleotide sequences from this sample produce the same CDR3. The V gene is TRBV4-1, the J gene TRBJ2-3; 10 positions match TRBD2. V shed 1 base and J 0 bases; nucleotides not matched to a gene: 10. This CDR3 is 19 amino acids long. The germline V gene has CDR1 MGHRA and CDR2 YSYEKL. The CDR3: CASSQGSLAGTPSTDTQYF. In nucleotides, the CDR3 is TGCGCCAGCAGCCAAGGCTCACTAGCGGGAACCCCTAGCACAGATACGCAGTATTTT.